The next 9 T cell receptor beta chains were all read from a single sample in a study of radiation and T cells in renal cell carcinoma. Method: immunoSEQ multiplex PCR; TCRdb's copy keeps in-frame clones and lacks some. The sample shows 80,000 or so clones, 80% to 90% of them seen only once. Regarding time point: blood 4 weeks post-SBRT, at nephrectomy. Treatment reported: 15 Gy SBRT to primary tumor, nephrectomy 4 weeks later. The sample in question was blood, obtained from a patient whose treatment included radiotherapy and nephrectomy. These receptors were obtained from a woman in her 70s with renal cell carcinoma.

The rearrangement links TRBV25-1 to TRBJ2-5; D remains ambiguous. The CDR3 has 14 amino acids. The ends were cut back, 7 bases at V and 1 base at J, with 13 bases in the middle. CDR1 and CDR2 from the germline V gene are MGHDK and SYGVNS. The CDR3 loop is CASTLGGSQETQYF. CDR3 coding DNA: TGTGCCAGCACCCTAGGTGGGTCCCAAGAGACCCAGTACTTC.

This clone was detected a few times. An end of the junction does not agree with germline; a read error may underlie this. This chain connects TRBV7-7 to TRBJ1-1; D uncertain. The CDR3 has 13 residues. Germline V lookup: CDR1 SSHAT, CDR2 FNYEAQ (reference sequence). The CDR3 here is CASSLSGNTEAFF. CDR3 nucleotide sequence: TGTGCTAGCAGCTTATCAGGGAACACTGAAGCTTTCTTT.

This clone showed up just a few times. The chain recombines TRBV4-2 with TRBJ1-3, with D possibly being TRBD1 (5 bases). The V end was cut by 1 base, the J end by 4 bases, with 8 bases between. Germline V gene sequence: CDR1 LGHNA, CDR2 YNFKEQ. This CDR3 spans 14 amino acids. CDR3 loop: CASSQGGTGNTIYF. CDR3 nucleotides: TGTGCCAGCAGCCAAGGAGGGACCGGAAACACCATATATTTT.

The chain carries TRBV5-4 and TRBJ2-3, with D possibly being TRBD1 (5 bases). Germline assignment: CDR1 SGHNT and CDR2 YYREEE (reference sequence). Trimming shortened V by 4 bases and J by 3 bases, and 12 bases separated the two germline ends. CDR3 length: 14 residues. The CDR3 bases are TGTGCCAGCAGCGTGACAGTTCGGACAGATACGCAGTATTTT. Translated: CASSVTVRTDTQYF. Based on the CDR3 plus reference TRBV5-4 and TRBJ2-3, the full variable domain is ETGVTQSPTHLIKTRGQQVTLRCSSQSGHNTVSWYQQALGQGPQFIFQYYREEENGRGNFPPRFSGLQFPNYSSELNVNALELDDSALYLCASSVTVRTDTQYFGPGTRLTVL.

This sequence joins TRBV27 and TRBJ2-6; D is possibly TRBD1 or TRBD2 (5 bases each). This CDR3 region has 15 residues. CDR1 is MNHEY, CDR2 SMNVEV, per germline (reference sequence). V was clipped by 2 bases and J by 3 bases, with 8 bases between them. The CDR3 reads CASSLEGIGANVLTF. For the CDR3, the DNA is TGTGCCAGCAGTTTAGAGGGGATTGGGGCCAACGTCCTGACTTTC.

This chain links TRBV9 with TRBJ2-5; a weak D match, TRBD2 (6 bases). V lost 5 bases and J 4 bases, leaving 12 bases between the germline ends. CDR3 length equals 13 residues. Germline lookup yields CDR1 SGDLS and CDR2 YYNGEE. This chain's CDR3 is CASRASGGETQYF. As DNA, the CDR3 is TGTGCCAGCAGGGCTTCCGGGGGAGAGACCCAGTACTTC.

As DNA, the CDR3 is TGTGCCAGCAGCCCCGGGAAATGGCCCGGGGAGCTGTTTTTT. Its translation is CASSPGKWPGELFF. This sequence joins TRBV7-9 and TRBJ2-2; possibly TRBD2 for D (5 bases). Germline loops: CDR1 SEHNR, CDR2 FQNEAQ (reference sequence). CDR3 length equals 14 residues. The V end was cut by 5 bases, the J end by 6 bases, with 13 bases between. Filled out from reference TRBV7-9 and TRBJ2-2, the complete variable domain reads DTGVSQNPRHKITKRGQNVTFRCDPISEHNRLYWYRQTLGQGPEFLTYFQNEAQLEKSRLLSDRFSAERPKGSFSTLEIQRTEQGDSAMYLCASSPGKWPGELFFGEGSRLTVL.

This clone was recorded once. This chain uses TRBV5-6 with TRBJ2-1; 9 bases are shared with TRBD2. This CDR3 comprises 14 residues. The junction had 5 bases not matched to a gene; V was cut back by 6 bases and J by 4 bases. Germline lookup yields CDR1 SGHDT and CDR2 YYEEEE. The CDR3 is CASTQGLAYNEQFF. The DNA for the CDR3 is TGTGCCAGCACCCAAGGACTAGCGTACAATGAGCAGTTCTTC.

V is TRBV5-1 and J is TRBJ2-7; D may be TRBD1 or TRBD2 (7 bases each). This CDR3 spans 13 amino acids. V was clipped by 0 bases and J by 9 bases, with 13 bases between them. CDR1 and CDR2 (germline): SGHRS, YFSETQ. DNA for the CDR3: TGCGCCAGCAGCTTGGGACAGGGAGGGGTGCAGTACTTC. Encoded protein: CASSLGQGGVQYF.